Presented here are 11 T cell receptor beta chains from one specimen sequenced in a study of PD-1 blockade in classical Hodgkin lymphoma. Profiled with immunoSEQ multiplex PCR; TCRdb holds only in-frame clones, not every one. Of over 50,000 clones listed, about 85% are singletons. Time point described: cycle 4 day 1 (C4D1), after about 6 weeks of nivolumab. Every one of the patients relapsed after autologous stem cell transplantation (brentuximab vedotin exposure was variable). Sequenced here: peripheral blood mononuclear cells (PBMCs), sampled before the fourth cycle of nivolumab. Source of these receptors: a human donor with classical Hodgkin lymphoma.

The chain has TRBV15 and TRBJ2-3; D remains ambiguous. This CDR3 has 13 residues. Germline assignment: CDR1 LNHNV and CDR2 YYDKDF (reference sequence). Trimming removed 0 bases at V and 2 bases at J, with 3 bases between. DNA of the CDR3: TGTGCCACCAGCAGAGAGACCACAGATACGCAGTATTTT. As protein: CATSRETTDTQYF.

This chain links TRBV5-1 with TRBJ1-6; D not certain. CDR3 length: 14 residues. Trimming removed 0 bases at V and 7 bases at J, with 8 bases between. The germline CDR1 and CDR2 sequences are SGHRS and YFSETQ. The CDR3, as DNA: TGCGCCAGCAGCTTGGAAGGGTTGAATTCACCCCTCCACTTT. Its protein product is CASSLEGLNSPLHF.

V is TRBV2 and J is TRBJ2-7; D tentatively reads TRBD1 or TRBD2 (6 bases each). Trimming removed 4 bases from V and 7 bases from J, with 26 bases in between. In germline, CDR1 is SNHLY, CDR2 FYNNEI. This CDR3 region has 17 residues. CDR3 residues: CASSVTLMTRGDGEQYF. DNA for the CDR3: TGTGCCAGCAGTGTCACCCTCATGACTAGGGGGGATGGAGAGCAGTACTTC.

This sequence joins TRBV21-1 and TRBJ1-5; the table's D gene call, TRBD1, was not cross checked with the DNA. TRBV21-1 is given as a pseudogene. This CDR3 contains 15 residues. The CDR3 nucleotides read TGTGCCAGCAGCCCACGGGACAGCCGGAATCAGCCCCAGCATTTT. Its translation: CASSPRDSRNQPQHF.

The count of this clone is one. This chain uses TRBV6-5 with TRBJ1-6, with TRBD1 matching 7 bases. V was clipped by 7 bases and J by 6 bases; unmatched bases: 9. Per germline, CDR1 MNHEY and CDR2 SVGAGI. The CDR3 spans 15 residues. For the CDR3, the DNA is TGTGCCAGCACCTACCTACGACAGGGTAATTCACCCCTCCACTTT. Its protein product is CASTYLRQGNSPLHF.

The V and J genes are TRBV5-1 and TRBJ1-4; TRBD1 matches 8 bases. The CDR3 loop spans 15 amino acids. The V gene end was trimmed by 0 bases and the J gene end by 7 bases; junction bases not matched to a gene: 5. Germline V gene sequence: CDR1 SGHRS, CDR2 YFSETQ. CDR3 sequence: CASSLGQGISEKLFF. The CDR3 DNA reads TGCGCCAGCAGCTTGGGACAGGGGATAAGTGAAAAACTGTTTTTT.

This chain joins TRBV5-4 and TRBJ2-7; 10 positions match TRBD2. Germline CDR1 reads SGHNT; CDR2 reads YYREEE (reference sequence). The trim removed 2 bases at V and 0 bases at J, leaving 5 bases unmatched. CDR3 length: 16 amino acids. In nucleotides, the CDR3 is TGTGCCAGCAGCTTAGAGCGGGGGGGGAGCTCCTACGAGCAGTACTTC. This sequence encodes CASSLERGGSSYEQYF.

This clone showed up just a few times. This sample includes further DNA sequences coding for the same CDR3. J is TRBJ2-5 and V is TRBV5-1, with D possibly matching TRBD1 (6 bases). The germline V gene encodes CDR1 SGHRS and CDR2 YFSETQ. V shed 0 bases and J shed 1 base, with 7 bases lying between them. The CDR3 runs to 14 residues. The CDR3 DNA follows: TGCGCCAGCAGCTTGGGCAGGGGCCAAGAGACCCAGTACTTC. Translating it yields CASSLGRGQETQYF.

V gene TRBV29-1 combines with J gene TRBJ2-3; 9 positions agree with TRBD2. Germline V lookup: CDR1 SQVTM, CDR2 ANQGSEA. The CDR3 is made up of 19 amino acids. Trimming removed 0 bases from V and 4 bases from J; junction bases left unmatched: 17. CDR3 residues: CSVEDWGSSSGVAADTQYF. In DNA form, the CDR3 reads TGCAGCGTTGAAGATTGGGGGTCGTCTAGCGGGGTTGCGGCAGATACGCAGTATTTT.

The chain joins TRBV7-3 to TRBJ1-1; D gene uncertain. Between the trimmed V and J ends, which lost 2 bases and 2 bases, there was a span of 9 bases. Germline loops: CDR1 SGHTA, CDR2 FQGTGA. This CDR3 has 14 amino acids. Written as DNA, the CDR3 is TGTGCCAGCAGCTTATCCCCCAGAAACACTGAAGCTTTCTTT. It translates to CASSLSPRNTEAFF. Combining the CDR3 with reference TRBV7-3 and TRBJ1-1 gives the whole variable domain GAGVSQTPSNKVTEKGKYVELRCDPISGHTALYWYRQSLGQGPEFLIYFQGTGAADDSGLPNDRFFAVRPEGSVSTLKIQRTERGDSAVYLCASSLSPRNTEAFFGQGTRLTVV.

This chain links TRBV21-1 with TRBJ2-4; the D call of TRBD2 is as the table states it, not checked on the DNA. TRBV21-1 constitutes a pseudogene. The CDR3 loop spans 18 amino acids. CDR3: CASSKFGERGEEENIQYF. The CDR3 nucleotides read TGTGCCAGCAGCAAATTCGGTGAACGGGGGGAAGAAGAAAACATTCAGTACTTC.